This T cell receptor (beta chain) was recorded in a study of chemoradiotherapy in HPV16-positive cancers. Study-level information: Candidate HPV-specific clones and shared TCR motifs came from a couple of HPV16-positive patients. The study, taken as a whole, reports: In HPV16-positive patients, HPV-responsive T-cell expansion tracked better recurrence-free survival.

This clone was found a few times. Its antigen remains unknown. Using immunoSEQ multiplex PCR, the repertoire was profiled, and TCRdb retains in-frame clones only, with some absent. The table shows around 14,000 clones, with just under 80% occurring only once. Repertoires were sampled repeatedly during chemoradiotherapy. CDR3 length: 16 residues. Germline values: CDR1 ENHRY, CDR2 SYGVKD. The V and J ends lost 6 bases and 0 bases, in that order; junction bases with no gene match: 5. This TCR was recovered from a human donor with HPV-associated anogenital cancer. The sample was gathered from a patient who underwent chemoradiotherapy. The chain couples TRBV10-3 to TRBJ1-6; 7 bases line up with TRBD1. The CDR3: CAISRDSTSYNSPLHF. DNA for the CDR3: TGTGCCATCAGCCGGGACAGCACCTCCTATAATTCACCCCTCCACTTT.